The 8 T cell receptor beta chains listed next were all sequenced from one sample in a study of blood T cell repertoires in COVID-19. Clones were read by immunoSEQ multiplex PCR, and TCRdb kept only the in-frame ones, dropping some. Here the sample spans 200,000 to 250,000 clones, roughly 80% being singletons. The sample was peripheral blood. These receptors all come from a woman in her thirties or forties with active or convalescent COVID-19.

The CDR3 nucleotides read TGTGCCAGCAGCGTAGGCGGGTACGTGCCAGATACGCAGTATTTT. Translation gives CASSVGGYVPDTQYF. V and J are TRBV9 and TRBJ2-3; perhaps TRBD2 as D (5 bases). The germline CDR1 and CDR2 sequences are SGDLS and YYNGEE. V dropped 0 bases and J dropped 4 bases, with 12 bases sitting between them. The CDR3 is 15 residues long.

In the case of this clone: The sample has other DNA sequences that encode this CDR3 too. The CDR3 DNA is TGTGCCATCAGTGACGGGAACACTGAAGCTTTCTTT. Translated, it gives CAISDGNTEAFF. V and J are TRBV10-3 and TRBJ1-1; D remains ambiguous. Germline CDR1 is ENHRY and CDR2 is SYGVKD. The V end lost 3 bases, the J end lost 1 base, and 3 bases lay between the germline ends. CDR3 length: 12 residues.

This clone was found a few times. Germline and junction disagree at one end, which may indicate a read error. This chain links TRBV7-7 with TRBJ2-1, with 8 bases aligning to TRBD2. Germline lookup yields CDR1 SSHAT and CDR2 FNYEAQ (reference sequence). This CDR3 is built from 15 residues. CDR3 protein: CASSAGRGANNEQFF. The CDR3 DNA reads TGTGCTAGCAGTGCGGGGCGGGGGGCAAACAATGAGCAGTTCTTC.

The chain is built from TRBV30 and TRBJ1-5; 10 bases fit TRBD1. This CDR3 is built from 14 residues. V dropped 4 bases and J dropped 3; count of bases not matched to a gene: 3. Per the germline V gene, CDR1 is GTSNPN and CDR2 is SVGIG (reference sequence). This CDR3 is CAWTGQGFNQPQHF. The CDR3 DNA reads as TGTGCCTGGACGGGACAGGGGTTCAATCAGCCCCAGCATTTT.

The rearrangement uses TRBV28 and TRBJ1-2, with TRBD1 identical over 9 bases. Germline V gene data show CDR1 as MDHEN and CDR2 as SYDVKM. Trimming cost V 6 bases and J 4 bases; bases outside gene matches: 6. There are 14 residues in the CDR3. Here the CDR3 reads CASRPTGGGYGYTF. CDR3 coding DNA: TGTGCCAGCAGGCCTACAGGGGGCGGCTATGGCTACACCTTC.

The chain is built from TRBV12-5 and TRBJ2-1, with 15 bases lining up with TRBD2. Trimming at V came to 3 bases and at J to 0 bases, leaving 3 bases not matched to a gene. The CDR3 length is 18 residues. Per the germline V gene, CDR1 is LGHNT and CDR2 is FRNRAP. The CDR3 nucleotides are TGTGCTAGTGGTTTCGGACTAGCGGGGGGGAGCTCCTACAATGAGCAGTTCTTC. This encodes CASGFGLAGGSSYNEQFF.

This chain connects TRBV10-2 to TRBJ1-5; 9 bases fit TRBD1. V lost 7 bases and J lost 5; bases outside the gene matches: 15. Germline loops: CDR1 WSHSY, CDR2 SAAADI. CDR3 length equals 17 residues. The CDR3 DNA follows: TGCGCCAGCAAATCGTCCCGGGACAGGGTGGTGGATCAGCCCCAGCATTTT. This sequence encodes CASKSSRDRVVDQPQHF.

The genes are TRBV6-5 and TRBJ1-4; 10 bases fit TRBD1. This CDR3 is built from 15 residues. Germline V gene data show CDR1 as MNHEY and CDR2 as SVGAGI. J lost 1 base, V lost 5 bases, and 1 base had no gene match. CDR3 amino acids: CASSRTGGTNEKLFF. The CDR3 DNA reads as TGTGCCAGCAGTAGGACAGGGGGAACTAATGAAAAACTGTTTTTT.